The entry below describes one T cell receptor beta chain. This table comes from immunoSEQ multiplex PCR, and its TCRdb copy is limited to in-frame clones, with some not included. Of roughly 190,000 clones listed, 70% to 85% were seen once; the top ten hold roughly 3%. The sample belongs to a study of blood T cell repertoires in COVID-19. Study context: COVID-19 samples from acute and convalescent phases originated in the United States, Italy and Spain. Sources were T cells, B-cell-depleted T cells, or PBMCs; the material itself was cDNA or gDNA.

Allocation to cohorts depended on clinical history reported by the participants. Recovery among Cohort 3 donors was established by two negative PCRs, clearance, or symptom resolution. With 4 bases clipped from V and 1 base from J, the junction kept 2 bases outside the gene matches. The CDR3 spans 14 residues. Germline V gives CDR1 SGHRS, CDR2 YFSETQ. Sequencing input: PBMCs or T cells enriched from blood (not recorded which). This chain joins TRBV5-1 and TRBJ1-1, with TRBD1 identical over 9 bases. The sequence was collected from a woman aged 25 to 39 who had recovered from COVID-19. CDR3 in amino acids: CASSRGQGNTEAFF. In DNA, the CDR3 is TGCGCCAGCAGCCGGGGACAGGGGAACACTGAAGCTTTCTTT.